This entry is about one TCR beta chain. The antigen is undetermined. The sample comes from a study of OX40 agonist ivuxolimab in advanced cancers. The study, taken as a whole, reports: Antigen specificity was not determined for the expanded peripheral T cells.

Sequencing was performed with immunoSEQ multiplex PCR; in TCRdb, only in-frame clones are kept and a portion is missing. The profile covers some 82,000 clones, with approximately 93% appearing a single time and around 10% taken by the ten largest. This clonotype originated in an adult with an advanced solid tumor such as melanoma, head and neck, liver or kidney cancer. Here the sequenced sample was CD4+ or CD8+ T cells sorted from blood, taken in a trial of the OX40 agonist ivuxolimab.

The CDR3 nucleotides are TGTGCCAGCAGTTTACCTACAGGGACTGGGGCCAACGTCCTGACTTTC. It encodes CASSLPTGTGANVLTF. The rearrangement joins TRBV27 to TRBJ2-6; D is perhaps TRBD1 (6 bases). The V and J ends lost 2 bases and 2 bases respectively, with 10 bases between them. CDR1 is MNHEY and CDR2 is SMNVEV in the germline V gene (reference sequence). The CDR3 has 16 residues.